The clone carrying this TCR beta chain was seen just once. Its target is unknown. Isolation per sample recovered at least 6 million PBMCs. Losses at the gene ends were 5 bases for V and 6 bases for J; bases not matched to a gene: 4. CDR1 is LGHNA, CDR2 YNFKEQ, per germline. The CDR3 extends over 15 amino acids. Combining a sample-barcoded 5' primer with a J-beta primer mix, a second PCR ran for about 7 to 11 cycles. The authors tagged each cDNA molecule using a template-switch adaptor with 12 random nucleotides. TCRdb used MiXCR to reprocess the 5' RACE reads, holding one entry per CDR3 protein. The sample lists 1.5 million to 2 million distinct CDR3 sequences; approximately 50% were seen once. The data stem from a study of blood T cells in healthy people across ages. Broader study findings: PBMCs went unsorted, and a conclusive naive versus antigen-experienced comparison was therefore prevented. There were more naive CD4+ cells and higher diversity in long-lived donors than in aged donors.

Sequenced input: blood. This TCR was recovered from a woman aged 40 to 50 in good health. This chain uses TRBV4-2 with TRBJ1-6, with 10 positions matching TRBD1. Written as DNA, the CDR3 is TGTGCCAGCAGCGCGACAGGGGGCTTTAATTCACCCCTCCACTTT. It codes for CASSATGGFNSPLHF.